This entry concerns a single T cell receptor (beta chain). This entry comes from a study of control samples from healthy donors and cancer patients. V was shortened by 7 bases and J by 7 bases, with 19 bases between the two germline ends. Germline V gene lookup returns CDR1 MNHEY and CDR2 SVGAGI. There are 15 residues in the CDR3. The method was immunoSEQ multiplex PCR; TCRdb's version includes in-frame clones alone and lacks a portion of them. The profile shows roughly 400,000 clones, about nine tenths of them singletons. What was sequenced was PBMCs. This TCR came from a man aged 35-49 years with head and neck cancer. The gene calls are TRBV6-5 and TRBJ1-4, with a possible D match to TRBD1 (6 bases). CDR3 residues: CASNTGWGRSEKLFF. CDR3 nucleotides: TGTGCCAGCAATACAGGGTGGGGGCGTAGTGAAAAACTGTTTTTT.